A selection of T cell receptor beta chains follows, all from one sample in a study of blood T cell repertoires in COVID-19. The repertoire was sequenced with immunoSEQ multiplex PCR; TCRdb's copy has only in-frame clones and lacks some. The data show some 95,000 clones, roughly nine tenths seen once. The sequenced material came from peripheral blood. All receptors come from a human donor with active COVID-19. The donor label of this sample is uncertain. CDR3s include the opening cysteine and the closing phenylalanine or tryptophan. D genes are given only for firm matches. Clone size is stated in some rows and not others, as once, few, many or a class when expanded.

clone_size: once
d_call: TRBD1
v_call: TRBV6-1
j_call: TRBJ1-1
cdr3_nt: TGTGCCAGCAGTGAAGGCGGGATGCTGGGACAGCCTCTGAACACTGAAGCTTTCTTT
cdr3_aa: CASSEGGMLGQPLNTEAFF

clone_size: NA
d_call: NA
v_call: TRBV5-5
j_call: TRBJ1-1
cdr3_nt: TGTGCCAGCAGCTTGGACTGGGCGAACACTGAAGCTTTCTTT
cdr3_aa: CASSLDWANTEAFF

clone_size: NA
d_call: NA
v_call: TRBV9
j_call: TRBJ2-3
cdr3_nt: TGTGCCAGCAGCGTAGGTTTCTTTGATACGCAGTATTTT
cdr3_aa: CASSVGFFDTQYF

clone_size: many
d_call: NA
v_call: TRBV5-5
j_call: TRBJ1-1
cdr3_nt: TGTGCCAGCAGCTTGGCCGGCGGATTAATGAACACTGAAGCTTTCTTT
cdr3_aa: CASSLAGGLMNTEAFF

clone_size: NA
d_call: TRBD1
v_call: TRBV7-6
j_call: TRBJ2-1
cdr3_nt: TGTGCCAGCAGTCCCGACAGGGGGAAGCAGTTCTTC
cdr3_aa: CASSPDRGKQFF

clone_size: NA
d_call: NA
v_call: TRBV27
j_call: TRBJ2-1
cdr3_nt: TGTGCCAGCACCTACAGGGACTCCTACAATGAGCAGTTCTTC
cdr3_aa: CASTYRDSYNEQFF

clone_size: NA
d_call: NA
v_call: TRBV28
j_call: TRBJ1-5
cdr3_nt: TGTGCCAGCAGTTTGGCAGGGGCCAGCAATCAGCCCCAGCATTTT
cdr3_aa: CASSLAGASNQPQHF

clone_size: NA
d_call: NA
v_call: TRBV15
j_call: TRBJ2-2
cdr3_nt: TGTGCCACCAGCAGAGATTTATGGGGCGAGCACACCGGGGAGCTGTTTTTT
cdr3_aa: CATSRDLWGEHTGELFF

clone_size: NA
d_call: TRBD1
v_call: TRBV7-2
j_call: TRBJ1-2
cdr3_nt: TGTGCCAGCAGCTTAGCGGGACAGCTCCACTATGGCTACACCTTC
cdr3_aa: CASSLAGQLHYGYTF

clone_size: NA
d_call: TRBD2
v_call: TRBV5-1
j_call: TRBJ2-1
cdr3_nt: TGCGCCAGCCAACCGGGGGGGCCCTACAATGAGCAGTTCTTC
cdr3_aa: CASQPGGPYNEQFF

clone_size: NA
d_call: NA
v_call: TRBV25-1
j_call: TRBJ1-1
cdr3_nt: TGTGCCAGCAGTGAGTTGACAGTCTCGAACACTGAAGCTTTCTTT
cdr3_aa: CASSELTVSNTEAFF

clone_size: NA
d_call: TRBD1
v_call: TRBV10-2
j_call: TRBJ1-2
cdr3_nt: TGCGCCAGCAGTGATTCAGGGGGAGACTATGGCTACACCTTC
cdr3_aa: CASSDSGGDYGYTF

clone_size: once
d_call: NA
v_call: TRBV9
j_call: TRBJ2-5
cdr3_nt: TGTGCCAGCAGCCCCCCATCCGGGGAGACCCAGTACTTC
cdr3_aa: CASSPPSGETQYF

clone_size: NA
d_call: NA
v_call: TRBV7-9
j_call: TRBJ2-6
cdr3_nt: TGTGCCAGCAGCCTCAGGGTATCGGGGGCCAACGTCCTGACTTTC
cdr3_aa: CASSLRVSGANVLTF

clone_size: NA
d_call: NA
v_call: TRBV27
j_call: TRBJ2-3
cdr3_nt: TGTGCCAGCAGGGGAGGACTTCTTGGGCACACAGATACGCAGTATTTT
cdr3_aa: CASRGGLLGHTDTQYF

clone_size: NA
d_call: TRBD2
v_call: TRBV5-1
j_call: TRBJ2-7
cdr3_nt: TGCGCCAGCAGCTCAAAACTAGCGGGGCCCTACGAGCAGTACTTC
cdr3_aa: CASSSKLAGPYEQYF

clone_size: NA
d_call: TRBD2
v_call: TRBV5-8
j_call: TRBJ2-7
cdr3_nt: TGTGCCAGCAGGGACGAGCGGGGGCCCTCCTACGAGCAGTACTTC
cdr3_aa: CASRDERGPSYEQYF

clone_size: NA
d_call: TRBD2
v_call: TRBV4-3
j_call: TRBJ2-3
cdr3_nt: TGCGCCAGCAGCCAAGATCGGGCTAGCGGGGGGGCAGATACGCAGTATTTT
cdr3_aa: CASSQDRASGGADTQYF

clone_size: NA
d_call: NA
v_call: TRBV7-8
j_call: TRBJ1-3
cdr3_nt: TGTGCCAGCAGCTTAGGGGCGACAGCTGGAAACACCATATATTTT
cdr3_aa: CASSLGATAGNTIYF

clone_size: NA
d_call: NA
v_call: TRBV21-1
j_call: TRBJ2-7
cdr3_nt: TGTGCCAGCAGCAAGGGACAGGGGGTCGAGCAGTACTTC
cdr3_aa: CASSKGQGVEQYF

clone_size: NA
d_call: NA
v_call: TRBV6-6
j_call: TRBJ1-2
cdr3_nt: TGTGCCAGCAGTGCGCAGGGTTCCGGCTACACCTTC
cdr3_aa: CASSAQGSGYTF

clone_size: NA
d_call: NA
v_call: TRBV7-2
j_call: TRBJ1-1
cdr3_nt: TGTGCCAGCAGCTTACGACAAAACACTGAAGCTTTCTTT
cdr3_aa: CASSLRQNTEAFF

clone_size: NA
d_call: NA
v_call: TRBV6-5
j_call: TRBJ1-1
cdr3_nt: TGTGCCAGCAGTCCAAGCGGAGAGCCCGGTGAAGCTTTCTTT
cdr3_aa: CASSPSGEPGEAFF

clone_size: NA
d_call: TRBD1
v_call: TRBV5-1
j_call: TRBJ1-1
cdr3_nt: TGCGCCAGCAGCTTGGGCGACAGGGGCTCTAACACTGAAGCTTTCTTT
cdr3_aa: CASSLGDRGSNTEAFF

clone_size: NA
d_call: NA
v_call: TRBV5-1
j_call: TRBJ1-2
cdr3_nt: TGCGCCAGCAGCTTGGCGGCCAGGGAGGATGGCTACACCTTC
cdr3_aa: CASSLAAREDGYTF